The T cell receptor beta chain under discussion was sequenced for a study of CD8+ T cells in alopecia areata. For the study at large: Tofacitinib was taken orally by treated patients, and the dose was 5 to 10 mg twice daily.

Points on this clone: Its specificity is not known.

The authors extracted RNA and reverse transcribed it into cDNA as the sequencing template. The assay was immunoSEQ multiplex PCR, and TCRdb's table has in-frame clones only and misses some. The sample includes approximately 150,000 clones, approximately 50% of them seen just once. Study-wide points: Clonality in lesional scalp, especially alopecia totalis/universalis, exceeded that of normal scalp. Among the cells sequenced in scalp samples are also the resident alphabeta T cells of normal skin. Shared TCR sequences were less clear between patients than in mice, possibly partly from HLA diversity.

Trimming took 8 bases from V and 7 from J, leaving 15 bases between them. The germline V gene has CDR1 SNHLY and CDR2 FYNNEI. This CDR3 comprises 13 residues. The origin of this receptor is a human donor with alopecia areata. The rearrangement links TRBV2 to TRBJ2-1; either TRBD1 or TRBD2 may supply D (5 bases each). This sample comprised CD4+ T cells sorted from blood, obtained at week 0. The CDR3 region is CASQSGWGNEQFF. CDR3 bases: TGTGCCAGCCAAAGCGGCTGGGGGAATGAGCAGTTCTTC.